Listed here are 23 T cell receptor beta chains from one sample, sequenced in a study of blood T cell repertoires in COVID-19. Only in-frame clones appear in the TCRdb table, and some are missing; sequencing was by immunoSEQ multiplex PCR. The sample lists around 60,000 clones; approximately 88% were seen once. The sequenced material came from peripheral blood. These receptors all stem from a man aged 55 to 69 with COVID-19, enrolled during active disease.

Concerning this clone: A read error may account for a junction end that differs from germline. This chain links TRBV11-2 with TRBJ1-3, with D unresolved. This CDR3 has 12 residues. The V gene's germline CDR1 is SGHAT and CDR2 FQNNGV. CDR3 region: CASSLDKARARF. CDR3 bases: TGTGCCAGCAGCTTAGATAAGGCGAGGGCGCGTTTT.

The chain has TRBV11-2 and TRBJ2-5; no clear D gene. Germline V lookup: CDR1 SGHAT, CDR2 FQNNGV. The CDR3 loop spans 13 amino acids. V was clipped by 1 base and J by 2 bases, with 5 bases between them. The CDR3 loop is CASSLAQQETQYF. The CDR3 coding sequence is TGTGCCAGCAGCTTAGCACAGCAAGAGACCCAGTACTTC. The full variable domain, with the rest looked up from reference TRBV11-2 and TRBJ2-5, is EAGVAQSPRYKIIEKRQSVAFWCNPISGHATLYWYQQILGQGPKLLIQFQNNGVVDDSQLPKDRFSAERLKGVDSTLKIQPAKLEDSAVYLCASSLAQQETQYFGPGTRLLVL.

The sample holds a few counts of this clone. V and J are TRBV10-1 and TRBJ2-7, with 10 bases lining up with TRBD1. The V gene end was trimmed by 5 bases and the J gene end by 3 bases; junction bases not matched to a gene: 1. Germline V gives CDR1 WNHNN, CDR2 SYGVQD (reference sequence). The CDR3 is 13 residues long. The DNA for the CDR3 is TGCGCCAGCAGTCGGACAGGGGGCTACGAGCAGTACTTC. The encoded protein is CASSRTGGYEQYF.

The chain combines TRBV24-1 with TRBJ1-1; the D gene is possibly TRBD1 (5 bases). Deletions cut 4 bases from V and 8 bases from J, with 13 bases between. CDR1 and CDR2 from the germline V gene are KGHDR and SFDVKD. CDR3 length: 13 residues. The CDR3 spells CATSESGSPEAFF. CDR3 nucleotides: TGTGCCACCAGTGAATCAGGGTCCCCCGAAGCTTTCTTT.

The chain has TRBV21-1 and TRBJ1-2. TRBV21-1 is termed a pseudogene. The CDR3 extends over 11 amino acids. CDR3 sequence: CASSPRYGYTF. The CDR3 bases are TGTGCCAGCAGCCCCCGGTATGGCTACACCTTC.

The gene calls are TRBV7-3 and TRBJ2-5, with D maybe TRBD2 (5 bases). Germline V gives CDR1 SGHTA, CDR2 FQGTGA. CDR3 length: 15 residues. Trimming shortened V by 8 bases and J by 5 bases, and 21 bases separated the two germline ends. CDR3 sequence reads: CASAPLAGRGETQYF. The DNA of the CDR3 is TGTGCCAGCGCCCCCCTGGCCGGGCGAGGGGAGACCCAGTACTTC.

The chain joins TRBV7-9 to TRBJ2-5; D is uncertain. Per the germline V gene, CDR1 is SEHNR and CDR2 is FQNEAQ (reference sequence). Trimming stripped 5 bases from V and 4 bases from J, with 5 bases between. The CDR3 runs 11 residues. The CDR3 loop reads CASSILETQYF. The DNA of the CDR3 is TGTGCCAGCAGCATCTTAGAGACCCAGTACTTC.

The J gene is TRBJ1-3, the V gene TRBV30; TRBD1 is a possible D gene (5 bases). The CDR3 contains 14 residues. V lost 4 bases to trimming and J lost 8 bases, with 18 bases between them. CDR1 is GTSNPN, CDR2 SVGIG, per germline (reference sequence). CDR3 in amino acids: CAWTGSGGTDTIYF. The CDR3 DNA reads TGTGCCTGGACGGGCAGTGGGGGGACGGACACCATATATTTT.

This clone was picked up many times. CDR3 protein: CATRGQVPPGELFF. In nucleotides, the CDR3 is TGTGCCACCAGAGGACAGGTTCCCCCCGGGGAGCTGTTTTTT. This chain connects TRBV24-1 to TRBJ2-2; TRBD1 agrees at 7 bases. CDR3 length equals 14 residues. CDR1 and CDR2 from the germline V gene are KGHDR and SFDVKD. The trim removed 7 bases at V and 6 bases at J, leaving 7 bases unmatched.

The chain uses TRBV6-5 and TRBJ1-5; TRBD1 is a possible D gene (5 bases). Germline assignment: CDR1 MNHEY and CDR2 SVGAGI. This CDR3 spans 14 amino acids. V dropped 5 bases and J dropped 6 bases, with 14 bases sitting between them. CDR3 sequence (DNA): TGTGCCAGCAGTCCCGACAGTTCGAGTCAGCCCCAGCATTTT. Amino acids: CASSPDSSSQPQHF.

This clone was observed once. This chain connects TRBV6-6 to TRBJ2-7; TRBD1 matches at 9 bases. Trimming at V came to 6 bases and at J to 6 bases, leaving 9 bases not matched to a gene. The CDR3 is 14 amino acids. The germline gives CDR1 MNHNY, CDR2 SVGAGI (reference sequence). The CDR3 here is CASRSGTGFSEQYF. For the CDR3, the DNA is TGTGCCAGCAGATCCGGGACAGGGTTTAGCGAGCAGTACTTC.

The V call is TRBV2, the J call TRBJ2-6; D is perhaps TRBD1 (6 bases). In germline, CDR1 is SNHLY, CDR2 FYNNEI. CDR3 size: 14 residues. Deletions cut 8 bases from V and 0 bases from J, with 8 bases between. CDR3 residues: CASRQDSGANVLTF. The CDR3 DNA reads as TGTGCCAGCCGACAGGACTCTGGGGCCAACGTCCTGACTTTC.

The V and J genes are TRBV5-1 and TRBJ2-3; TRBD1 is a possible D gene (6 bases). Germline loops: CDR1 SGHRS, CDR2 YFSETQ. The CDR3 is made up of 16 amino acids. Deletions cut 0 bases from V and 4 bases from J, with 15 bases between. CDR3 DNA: TGCGCCAGCAGCTTGGAGGGGGACGGGTCTTCAGATACGCAGTATTTT. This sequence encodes CASSLEGDGSSDTQYF. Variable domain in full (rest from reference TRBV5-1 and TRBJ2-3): KAGVTQTPRYLIKTRGQQVTLSCSPISGHRSVSWYQQTPGQGLQFLFEYFSETQRNKGNFPGRFSGRQFSNSRSEMNVSTLELGDSALYLCASSLEGDGSSDTQYFGPGTRLTVL.

This CDR3 is CAGWGDLSYGYTF. The CDR3 region has the DNA TGTGCCGGATGGGGCGATCTGAGCTATGGCTACACCTTC. The J gene is TRBJ1-2, the V gene TRBV2; D perhaps matches TRBD1 (5 bases). V lost 11 bases and J 4 bases, leaving 17 bases between the germline ends. The CDR3 length is 13 residues. Per germline, CDR1 SNHLY and CDR2 FYNNEI.

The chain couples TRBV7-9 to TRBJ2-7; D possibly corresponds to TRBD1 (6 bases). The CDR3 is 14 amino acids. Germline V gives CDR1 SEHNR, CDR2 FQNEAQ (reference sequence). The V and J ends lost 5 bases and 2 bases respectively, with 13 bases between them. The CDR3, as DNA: TGTGCCAGCAGCCTAACAGGGAACACCTACGAGCAGTACTTC. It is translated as CASSLTGNTYEQYF.

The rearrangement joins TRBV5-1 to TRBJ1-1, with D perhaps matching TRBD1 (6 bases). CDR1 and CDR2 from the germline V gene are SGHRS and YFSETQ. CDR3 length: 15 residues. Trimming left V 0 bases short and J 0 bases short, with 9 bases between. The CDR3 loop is CASSLAAGVNTEAFF. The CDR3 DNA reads TGCGCCAGCAGCTTGGCGGCAGGGGTGAACACTGAAGCTTTCTTT.

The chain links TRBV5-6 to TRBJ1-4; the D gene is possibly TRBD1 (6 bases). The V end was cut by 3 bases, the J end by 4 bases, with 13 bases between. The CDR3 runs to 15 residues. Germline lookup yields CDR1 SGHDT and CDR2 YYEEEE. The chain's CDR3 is CASSSPDSFNEKLFF. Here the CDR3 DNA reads TGTGCCAGCAGCTCGCCGGACAGTTTTAATGAAAAACTGTTTTTT.

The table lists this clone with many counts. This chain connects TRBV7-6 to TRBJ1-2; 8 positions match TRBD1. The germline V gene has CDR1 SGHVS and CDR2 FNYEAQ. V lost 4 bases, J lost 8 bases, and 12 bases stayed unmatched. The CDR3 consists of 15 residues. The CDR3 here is CASSSPDRDGEGYTF. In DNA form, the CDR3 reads TGTGCCAGCAGCTCTCCGGACAGGGACGGAGAGGGCTACACCTTC.

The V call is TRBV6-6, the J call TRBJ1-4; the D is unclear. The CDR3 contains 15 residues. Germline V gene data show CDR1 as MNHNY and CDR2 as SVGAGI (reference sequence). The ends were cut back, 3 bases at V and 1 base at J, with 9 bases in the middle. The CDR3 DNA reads TGTGCCAGCAGTTATTGGGCAGAAACTAATGAAAAACTGTTTTTT. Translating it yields CASSYWAETNEKLFF.

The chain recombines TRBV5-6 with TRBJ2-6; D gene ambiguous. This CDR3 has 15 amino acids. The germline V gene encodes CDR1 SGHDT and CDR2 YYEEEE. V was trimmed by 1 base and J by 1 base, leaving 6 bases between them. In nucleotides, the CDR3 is TGTGCCAGCAGCTTGTGGAGATCTGGGGCCAACGTCCTGACTTTC. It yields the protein CASSLWRSGANVLTF.

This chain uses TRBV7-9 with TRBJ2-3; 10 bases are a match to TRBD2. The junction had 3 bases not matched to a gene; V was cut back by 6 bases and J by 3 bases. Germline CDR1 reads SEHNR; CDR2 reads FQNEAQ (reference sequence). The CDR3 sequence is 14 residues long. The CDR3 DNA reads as TGTGCCAGCAGAAGTAGCGGGGGGACAGATACGCAGTATTTT. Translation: CASRSSGGTDTQYF.

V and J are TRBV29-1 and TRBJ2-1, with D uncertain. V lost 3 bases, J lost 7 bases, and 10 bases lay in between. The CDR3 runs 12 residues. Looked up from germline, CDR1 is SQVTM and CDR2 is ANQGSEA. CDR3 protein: CSVEPSVNEQFF. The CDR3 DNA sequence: TGCAGCGTTGAGCCGAGTGTGAATGAGCAGTTCTTC.

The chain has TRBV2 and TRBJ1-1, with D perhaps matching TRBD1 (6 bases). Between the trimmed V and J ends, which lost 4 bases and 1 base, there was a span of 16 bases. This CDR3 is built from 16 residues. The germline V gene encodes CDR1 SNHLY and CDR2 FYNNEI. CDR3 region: CASSVLPSGQNTEAFF. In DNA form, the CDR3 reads TGTGCCAGCAGTGTCCTCCCATCGGGACAGAACACTGAAGCTTTCTTT. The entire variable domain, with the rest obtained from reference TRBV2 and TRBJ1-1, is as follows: EPEVTQTPSHQVTQMGQEVILRCVPISNHLYFYWYRQILGQKVEFLVSFYNNEISEKSEIFDDQFSVERPDGSNFTLKIRSTKLEDSAMYFCASSVLPSGQNTEAFFGQGTRLTVV.